This TCR beta chain was captured in a study of response to subunit inactivated influenza vaccine. As to this clonotype: Its antigen is unidentified.

From germline, CDR1 is SGHRS and CDR2 YFSETQ. V was pared by 4 bases and J by 6 bases, with 17 bases between. The CDR3 has 15 residues. TCRdb called the RT-PCR reads again in MiXCR, with one record for every CDR3 protein. The sample has some 600,000 distinct CDR3 sequences, roughly 15% seen once; the top ten hold about 7.4%. General study points: The authors suggested that every seasonal influenza vaccination recruits few new T cells.

The chain joins TRBV5-1 to TRBJ2-1; the D gene is possibly TRBD2 (5 bases). This TCR derives from a man between 50 and 59 years old who received an inactivated influenza vaccine. Sample: PBMCs from blood, taken less than 15 days before vaccination. In nucleotides, the CDR3 is TGCGCCAGCAGCCAGGCGGGCCCCAGTGCCAATGAGCAGTTCTTC. Translated, it gives CASSQAGPSANEQFF. The full variable domain, completed using reference TRBV5-1 and TRBJ2-1, is KAGVTQTPRYLIKTRGQQVTLSCSPISGHRSVSWYQQTPGQGLQFLFEYFSETQRNKGNFPGRFSGRQFSNSRSEMNVSTLELGDSALYLCASSQAGPSANEQFFGPGTRLTVL.